This TCR beta chain is from a study of cytomegalovirus exposure and HLA in healthy donors. To note about this clone: Its antigen is unknown.

PCR involved 60 Vbeta and 13 Jbeta primers. Using immunoSEQ multiplex PCR, the repertoire was profiled, and TCRdb retains in-frame clones only, with some absent. The data contain 130,000 or so clones, just under 90% of them singletons. Study-wide points: The study carried out a later analysis of TCR beta sequences. It associated some 18,000 of them with specific HLA alleles at a false discovery rate of 0.05.

Sequencing was done on a sample of PBMCs. The sequence was collected from a woman in her 30s in good health and CMV-seronegative.

DNA of the CDR3: TGCGCCAGCAGCCAAGATCCTGTGTATGGCTACACCTTC. This codes for CASSQDPVYGYTF. V is TRBV4-1 and J is TRBJ1-2; no clear D. With 0 bases removed from V and 5 bases from J, the gap between germline ends came to 7 bases. CDR1 and CDR2 from the germline V gene are MGHRA and YSYEKL. This CDR3 contains 13 residues.